Listed below are T cell receptor beta chains from one sample, sequenced in a study of T-cell reconstitution after alpha-beta-depleted transplantation in children. TCRdb analysed the PCR reads with MiXCR anew, one entry per CDR3 protein. The sample consists of over 200,000 distinct CDR3 sequences, roughly 8.1% of them appearing once. The material was PBMCs, mostly from graft donor cells, obtained 360 days after TCRalphabeta/CD19-depleted stem cell transplant. Receptor source: a male patient under 10 years old who had a stem cell transplant for acute myeloid leukemia, so the T cells may come from the graft donor. Each CDR3 is given with its conserved first and last residue. The D gene is left open where the match is weak. Clone size is stated in some rows and not others, as once, few, many or a class when expanded.

j_call clone_size v_call d_call cdr3_aa cdr3_nt
TRBJ2-2 few TRBV27 - CASNPRQALNANTGELFF TGTGCCAGCAACCCGCGACAGGCCCTTAACGCGAACACCGGGGAGCTGTTTTTT
TRBJ2-7 - TRBV20-1 - CSARDLSSYEQYF TGCAGTGCTAGAGATCTAAGCTCCTACGAGCAGTACTTC
TRBJ2-1 many TRBV5-1 TRBD2 CASSSTNSGWSSYNEQFF TGCGCCAGCAGCTCAACCAATAGCGGGTGGAGCTCCTACAATGAGCAGTTCTTC
TRBJ2-3 - TRBV5-6 TRBD2 CASSSRRSGLAVADTQYF TGTGCCAGCAGCTCGCGCCGAAGCGGACTAGCGGTGGCAGATACGCAGTATTTT
TRBJ2-3 many TRBV5-1 TRBD1 CASSLEPGQGSDTQYF TGCGCCAGCAGCTTGGAGCCGGGACAGGGGTCAGATACGCAGTATTTT
TRBJ2-7 - TRBV5-1 TRBD1 CASSLVAGTAHEQYF TGCGCCAGCAGCTTGGTCGCCGGGACAGCACACGAGCAGTACTTC
TRBJ2-5 many TRBV20-1 TRBD2 CSARDLAGGGQETQYF TGCAGTGCTAGAGATCTAGCGGGGGGTGGCCAAGAGACCCAGTACTTC
TRBJ2-2 - TRBV7-3 TRBD1 CASSESPLLQGRNTGELFF TGTGCCAGCAGCGAATCTCCCCTCCTACAGGGGAGGAACACCGGGGAGCTGTTTTTT
TRBJ2-1 few TRBV7-3 TRBD2 CASSLKALTGGPPNEQFF TGTGCCAGCAGCTTAAAGGCCCTGACGGGAGGGCCTCCAAATGAGCAGTTCTTC
TRBJ1-2 - TRBV10-3 - CAISEGAANYGYTF TGTGCCATCAGTGAGGGGGCAGCCAACTATGGCTACACCTTC
TRBJ1-1 many TRBV7-9 - CASSLVLANTEAFF TGTGCCAGCAGCTTGGTTTTGGCAAACACTGAAGCTTTCTTT
TRBJ2-7 - TRBV29-1 - CSVEERGRSYEQYF TGCAGCGTTGAAGAGCGGGGCCGCTCCTACGAGCAGTACTTC